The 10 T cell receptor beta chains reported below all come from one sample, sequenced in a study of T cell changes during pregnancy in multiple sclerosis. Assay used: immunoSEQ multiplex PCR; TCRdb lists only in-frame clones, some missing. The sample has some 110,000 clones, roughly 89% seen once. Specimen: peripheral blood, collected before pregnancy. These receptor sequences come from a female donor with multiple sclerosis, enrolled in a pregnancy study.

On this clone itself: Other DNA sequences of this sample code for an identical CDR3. This CDR3 is CASSLETGNQPQHF. CDR3 coding DNA: TGCGCCAGCAGCTTGGAGACAGGGAATCAGCCCCAGCATTTT. This chain connects TRBV5-1 to TRBJ1-5, with TRBD1 matching 7 bases. V trimming: 0 bases; J trimming: 4 bases; junction bases outside the gene matches: 1. Germline V lookup: CDR1 SGHRS, CDR2 YFSETQ. The CDR3 spans 14 residues.

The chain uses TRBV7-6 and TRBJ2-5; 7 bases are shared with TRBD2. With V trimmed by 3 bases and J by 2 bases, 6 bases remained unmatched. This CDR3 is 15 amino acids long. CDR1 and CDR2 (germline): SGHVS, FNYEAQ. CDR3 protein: CASSFAPSGQETQYF. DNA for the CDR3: TGTGCCAGCAGCTTTGCTCCTAGCGGACAAGAGACCCAGTACTTC. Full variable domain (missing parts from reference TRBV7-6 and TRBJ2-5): GAGVSQSPRYKVTKRGQDVALRCDPISGHVSLYWYRQALGQGPEFLTYFNYEAQQDKSGLPNDRFSAERPEGSISTLTIQRTEQRDSAMYRCASSFAPSGQETQYFGPGTRLLVL.

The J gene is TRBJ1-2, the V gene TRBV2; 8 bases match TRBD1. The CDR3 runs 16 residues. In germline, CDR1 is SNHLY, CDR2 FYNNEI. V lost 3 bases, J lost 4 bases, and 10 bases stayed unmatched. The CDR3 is CASSDVGDRYFYGYTF. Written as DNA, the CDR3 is TGTGCCAGCAGTGACGTAGGGGACAGGTATTTCTATGGCTACACCTTC. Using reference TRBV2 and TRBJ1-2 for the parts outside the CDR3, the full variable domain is EPEVTQTPSHQVTQMGQEVILRCVPISNHLYFYWYRQILGQKVEFLVSFYNNEISEKSEIFDDQFSVERPDGSNFTLKIRSTKLEDSAMYFCASSDVGDRYFYGYTFGSGTRLTVV.

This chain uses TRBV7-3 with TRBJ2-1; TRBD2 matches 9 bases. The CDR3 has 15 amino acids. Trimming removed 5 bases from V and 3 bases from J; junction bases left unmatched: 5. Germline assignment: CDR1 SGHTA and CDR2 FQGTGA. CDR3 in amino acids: CASSPASGNYNEQFF. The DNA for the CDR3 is TGTGCCAGCAGCCCGGCTAGCGGGAACTACAATGAGCAGTTCTTC.

CDR3 nucleotide sequence: TGTGCCAGTAGGGTCGGAGGAGGGAACACTGAAGCTTTCTTT. Translated, it gives CASRVGGGNTEAFF. V and J are TRBV19 and TRBJ1-1; no clear D gene. The CDR3 is 14 amino acids. Trimming shortened V by 6 bases and J by 1 base, and 12 bases separated the two germline ends. In germline, CDR1 is LNHDA, CDR2 SQIVND (reference sequence).

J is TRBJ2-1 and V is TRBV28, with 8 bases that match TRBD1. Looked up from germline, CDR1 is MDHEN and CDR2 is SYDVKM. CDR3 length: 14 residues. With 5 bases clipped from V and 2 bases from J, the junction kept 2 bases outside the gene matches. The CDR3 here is CASSQGAAYNEQFF. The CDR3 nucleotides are TGTGCCAGCAGTCAGGGGGCGGCCTACAATGAGCAGTTCTTC.

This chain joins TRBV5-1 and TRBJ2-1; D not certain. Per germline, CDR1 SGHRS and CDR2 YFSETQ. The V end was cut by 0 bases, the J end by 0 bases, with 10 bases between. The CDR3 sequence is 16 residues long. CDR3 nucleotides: TGCGCCAGCAGCTTGGAGCCGGTAAGCTCCTACAATGAGCAGTTCTTC. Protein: CASSLEPVSSYNEQFF.

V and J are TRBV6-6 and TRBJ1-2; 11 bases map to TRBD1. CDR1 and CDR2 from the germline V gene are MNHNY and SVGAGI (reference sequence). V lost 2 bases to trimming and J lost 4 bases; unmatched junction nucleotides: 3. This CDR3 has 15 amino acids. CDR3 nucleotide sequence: TGTGCCAGCAGTTACCTGGGACAGGGGGGCTATGGCTACACCTTC. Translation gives CASSYLGQGGYGYTF.

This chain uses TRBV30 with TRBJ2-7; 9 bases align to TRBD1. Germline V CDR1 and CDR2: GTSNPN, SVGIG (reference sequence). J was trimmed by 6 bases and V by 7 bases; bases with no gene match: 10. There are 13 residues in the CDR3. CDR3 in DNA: TGTGCCTTGGAACGGGACAGGGCTTTCGAGCAGTACTTC. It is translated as CALERDRAFEQYF.

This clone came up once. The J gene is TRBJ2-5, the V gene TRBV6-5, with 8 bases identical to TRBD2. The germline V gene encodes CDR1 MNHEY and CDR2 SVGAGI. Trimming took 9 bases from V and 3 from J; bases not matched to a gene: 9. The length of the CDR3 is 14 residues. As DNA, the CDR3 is TGTGCCAGTAGCCTATCGGGGGGGGAAGAGACCCAGTACTTC. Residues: CASSLSGGEETQYF.